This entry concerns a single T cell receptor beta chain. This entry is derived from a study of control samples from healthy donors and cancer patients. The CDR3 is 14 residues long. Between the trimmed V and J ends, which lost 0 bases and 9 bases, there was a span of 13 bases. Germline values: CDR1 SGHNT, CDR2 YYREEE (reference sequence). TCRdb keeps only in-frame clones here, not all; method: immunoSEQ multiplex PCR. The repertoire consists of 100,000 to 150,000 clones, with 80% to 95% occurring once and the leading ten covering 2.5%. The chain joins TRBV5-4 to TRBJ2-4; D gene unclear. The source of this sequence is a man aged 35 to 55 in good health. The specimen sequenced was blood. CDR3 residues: CASSLGIPESIQYF. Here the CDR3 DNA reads TGTGCCAGCAGCTTGGGAATACCAGAGTCCATTCAGTACTTC.